These 5 T cell receptor beta chains share one sample of origin, sequenced in a study of blood T cell repertoires in COVID-19. Some clones are missing from TCRdb's copy, which holds only in-frame ones; the method was immunoSEQ multiplex PCR. The table shows roughly 150,000 clones, with 80% occurring only once. Source material: peripheral blood. The receptors here all came from a man aged 55 to 70 with acute or convalescent COVID-19.

Regarding this clone: The sample holds other DNA sequences that translate to the same CDR3. The chain is built from TRBV18 and TRBJ2-7; tentatively, D is TRBD1 (6 bases). Germline V CDR1 and CDR2: KGHSH, LQKENI. Trimming took 3 bases from V and 5 from J, leaving 8 bases between them. This CDR3 comprises 12 residues. CDR3 sequence: CASSPRGNEQYF. The CDR3, as DNA: TGTGCCAGCTCACCCAGGGGAAACGAGCAGTACTTC.

The rearrangement uses TRBV3-1 (or the pseudogene TRBV3-2) and TRBJ1-2; 9 nucleotides agree with TRBD1. CDR1 LGHDT and CDR2 YNNKEL come from the germline V gene (reference sequence). CDR3 length equals 15 residues. J gave up 5 bases and V 0 bases, and 4 bases lay outside the gene matches. CDR3 nucleotides: TGTGCCAGCAGCCAAGAACTAGGACAGGGGTATGGCTACACCTTC. Protein: CASSQELGQGYGYTF.

The rearrangement links TRBV6-5 to TRBJ1-6; 7 bases map to TRBD1. Germline V CDR1 and CDR2: MNHEY, SVGAGI. This CDR3 contains 15 residues. V dropped 6 bases and J dropped 7; count of bases not matched to a gene: 9. CDR3 residues: CASRSGETGNSPLHF. As DNA, the CDR3 is TGTGCCAGCAGAAGTGGGGAGACAGGGAATTCACCCCTCCACTTT.

This clone occurred once. The chain links TRBV12-3 or TRBV12-4 to TRBJ2-3; D remains ambiguous. CDR3 size: 12 residues. Trimming cost V 5 bases and J 3 bases, with 6 bases left between them. CDR3 bases: TGTGCCAGCAGTCTTAATACAGATACGCAGTATTTT. It yields the protein CASSLNTDTQYF.

The chain has TRBV5-1 and TRBJ2-5; tentative D call: TRBD1 (6 bases). The CDR3 is 16 amino acids. Trimming took 0 bases from V and 2 from J, leaving 14 bases between them. Germline assignment: CDR1 SGHRS and CDR2 YFSETQ. The CDR3 loop is CASSLGIKGEQETQYF. Written as DNA, the CDR3 is TGCGCCAGCAGCTTGGGAATCAAGGGGGAACAAGAGACCCAGTACTTC.